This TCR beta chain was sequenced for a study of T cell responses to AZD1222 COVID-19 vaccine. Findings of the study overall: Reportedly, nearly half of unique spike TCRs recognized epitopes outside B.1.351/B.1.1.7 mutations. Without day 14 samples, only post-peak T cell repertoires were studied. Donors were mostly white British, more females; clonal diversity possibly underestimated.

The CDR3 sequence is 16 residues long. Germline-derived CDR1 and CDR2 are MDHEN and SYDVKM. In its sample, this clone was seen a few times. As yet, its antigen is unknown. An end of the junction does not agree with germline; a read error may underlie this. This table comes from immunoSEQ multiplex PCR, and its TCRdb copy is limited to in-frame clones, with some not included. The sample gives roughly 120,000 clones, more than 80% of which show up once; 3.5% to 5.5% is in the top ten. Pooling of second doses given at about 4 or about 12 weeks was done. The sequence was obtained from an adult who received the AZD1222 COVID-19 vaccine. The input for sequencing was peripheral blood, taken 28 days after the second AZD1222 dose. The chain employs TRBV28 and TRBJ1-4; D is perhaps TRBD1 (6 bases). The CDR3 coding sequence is TGTGCCCGCAGGCACGGAGGGGGGGGGACTAATGAAAAACTGTTTTTT. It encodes CARRHGGGGTNEKLFF.